The sequence of this TCR beta chain was determined in a study of T cells in Graves' hyperthyroidism and ophthalmopathy. Study-wide context: Upon initial diagnosis and before any treatment, peripheral blood was collected.

Whole-study findings and limits: Ophthalmopathy and stable hyperthyroidism were told apart by a 13 V-J model.

TCR beta CDR3 regions were amplified from RNA. HTBI primers were used for first-round RT-PCR of the TCR CDR3. Each CDR3 protein gets one entry after TCRdb re-called the multiplex PCR reads with MiXCR. The sample lists 300,000 to 400,000 distinct CDR3 sequences, around 13% occurring once. This clonotype showed up many times. Its specificity is not known. Hyperthyroidism of Graves' type that showed no ophthalmopathy progression within 18 months was stable. Recently diagnosed hyperthyroidism of less than 2 months' duration affected patients aged 18 to 65. CDR3 length: 15 amino acids. Germline CDR1 and CDR2: SGHRS and YFSETQ. V lost 0 bases to trimming and J lost 12 bases; unmatched junction nucleotides: 9.

The chain couples TRBV5-1 to TRBJ2-1, with 10 bases lining up with TRBD2. Sequencing was carried out using blood. The source of this sequence is a woman aged 60-75 years with Graves' hyperthyroidism. This CDR3 is CASSLGGLADSVQFF. The CDR3 DNA reads TGCGCCAGCAGCTTGGGTGGACTAGCGGATTCCGTGCAGTTCTTC.